This T cell receptor beta chain is from a study of beta chain features in type 1 diabetes. The whole isolated RNA underwent reverse transcription, so sequencing captured expressed TCRB transcripts. Generated by immunoSEQ multiplex PCR, the TCRdb table keeps only in-frame clones and is missing some. The sample holds under 450,000 clones, around 14% seen once. Each of the CD4+ naive, central memory, regulatory and stem cell-like memory populations was sorted via CD45RO/CCR7/CD25/CD127/CD95/CD27. V dropped 2 bases and J dropped 7 bases, with 17 bases sitting between them. The germline V gene has CDR1 SGHRS and CDR2 YFSETQ. This CDR3 is 15 amino acids long. For this clone: Its cognate antigen is unknown.

General study points: Naive, central memory and Treg TCRB repertoires appeared more alike in patients than in healthy donors.

V is TRBV5-1 and J is TRBJ2-3; D is unclear. The sequenced sample consisted of naive CD4+ T cells from blood. This TCR derives from a man between 25 and 39 years old in good health. The CDR3 is CASSLPDHYPNTQYF. The DNA of the CDR3 is TGCGCCAGCAGCTTACCCGACCATTACCCAAATACGCAGTATTTT.